Here is one TCR beta chain with its context. These data come from a study of shared T cell receptors in the human thymus. Sequencing used immunoSEQ multiplex PCR; TCRdb keeps in-frame clones, though not all of them. This sample yields some 700,000 clones, of which around nine tenths are seen a single time; 0.01% belongs to the top ten. The length of the CDR3 is 15 residues. Germline values: CDR1 SGHTA, CDR2 FQGTGA. J gave up 7 bases and V 4 bases, and 5 bases lay outside the gene matches. This same sample was also taken into another study, of human thymus T cells. That investigation notes: Immunologically healthy infants in Finland undergoing congenital heart defect surgery were the donors. Resections obtained during corrective heart surgery supplied the thymus tissue. Apparent bias marked the V and J gene usage of thymic and blood repertoires. A high degree of thymic repertoire overlap among unrelated individuals was reported in related research.

The material sequenced was thymocytes. The source is a boy younger than two with a congenital heart defect. The genes are TRBV7-3 and TRBJ2-1; 12 bases line up with TRBD2. The CDR3 sequence: CASSSTSGRSNEQFF. The CDR3 DNA follows: TGTGCCAGCAGCTCGACTAGCGGGAGATCAAATGAGCAGTTCTTC.